A selection of T cell receptor beta chains follows, all from one sample in a study of blood T cell repertoires in COVID-19. Some clones are missing from TCRdb's copy, which holds only in-frame ones; the method was immunoSEQ multiplex PCR. This sample has about 63,000 clones; 88% occur once, and the top ten carry about 5%. Sequenced sample: peripheral blood. Source of these receptors: a human donor in a cohort sampled during active COVID-19. Both conserved end residues are trimmed from each CDR3. Each record gives: J gene, clone size, V gene, CDR3 protein. Clone size is not always given. Where it is, it says once, few, many or a class for expanded clones.

j_call: TRBJ2-5
clone_size: -
v_call: TRBV5-1
cdr3_aa: ASSPGARTGQETQY

j_call: TRBJ1-4
clone_size: -
v_call: TRBV18
cdr3_aa: ASSPPNAALNEKLF

j_call: TRBJ1-1
clone_size: -
v_call: TRBV9
cdr3_aa: ASSVEGRANTEAF

j_call: TRBJ2-3
clone_size: -
v_call: TRBV19
cdr3_aa: ASSNRDSGPKITQY

j_call: TRBJ2-3
clone_size: -
v_call: TRBV7-9
cdr3_aa: ASSLDYSGRSDTQY

j_call: TRBJ2-1
clone_size: -
v_call: TRBV12-5
cdr3_aa: ASGSGQEYNEQF

j_call: TRBJ1-2
clone_size: -
v_call: TRBV12-3/TRBV12-4
cdr3_aa: ASRKDRVYGYT

j_call: TRBJ2-7
clone_size: -
v_call: TRBV28
cdr3_aa: ASSLTSGPSYEQY

j_call: TRBJ1-1
clone_size: -
v_call: TRBV7-9
cdr3_aa: ASSLAPGAEAF

j_call: TRBJ2-1
clone_size: -
v_call: TRBV24-1
cdr3_aa: ATSDGILAGASLGQF

j_call: TRBJ1-2
clone_size: -
v_call: TRBV21-1
cdr3_aa: ASSNTGTGRPFAYGYT

j_call: TRBJ2-2
clone_size: -
v_call: TRBV5-1
cdr3_aa: ASSFSGSTGELF

j_call: TRBJ1-1
clone_size: -
v_call: TRBV15
cdr3_aa: ATSRDVRRMNTEAF

j_call: TRBJ2-1
clone_size: once
v_call: TRBV28
cdr3_aa: ASSFLPDGQGLGEQF

j_call: TRBJ2-5
clone_size: -
v_call: TRBV28
cdr3_aa: ASSWGPRETQY

j_call: TRBJ2-1
clone_size: -
v_call: TRBV3-1/TRBV3-2
cdr3_aa: ASSKPTVSSYNEQF

j_call: TRBJ2-7
clone_size: -
v_call: TRBV27
cdr3_aa: ASSLSGAPGHVLAGLGRDEQY

j_call: TRBJ2-5
clone_size: -
v_call: TRBV13
cdr3_aa: ASSSQSGLAGQETQY

j_call: TRBJ1-2
clone_size: -
v_call: TRBV6-5
cdr3_aa: ASRMDSLYGYT

j_call: TRBJ1-6
clone_size: -
v_call: TRBV6-5
cdr3_aa: ASSIRGVNSPLH

j_call: TRBJ1-6
clone_size: -
v_call: TRBV7-2
cdr3_aa: ASSRTSPPAPLH

j_call: TRBJ1-2
clone_size: -
v_call: TRBV7-2
cdr3_aa: ASSPNGAGEGGYT

j_call: TRBJ2-1
clone_size: -
v_call: TRBV5-1
cdr3_aa: ASSEGWEGHYNEQF

j_call: TRBJ1-1
clone_size: -
v_call: TRBV28
cdr3_aa: AIGQGISEAF

j_call: TRBJ1-4
clone_size: -
v_call: TRBV25-1
cdr3_aa: ASSEYRTGFNEKLF

j_call: TRBJ2-1
clone_size: -
v_call: TRBV5-6
cdr3_aa: ASSAGQGHEQF

j_call: TRBJ2-1
clone_size: once
v_call: TRBV7-6
cdr3_aa: ASSSGLAPQAEQF

j_call: TRBJ2-2
clone_size: -
v_call: TRBV28
cdr3_aa: ASRGGTNTGELF

j_call: TRBJ2-7
clone_size: once
v_call: TRBV2
cdr3_aa: ASSGGTSGRISYYEQY

j_call: TRBJ2-1
clone_size: -
v_call: TRBV18
cdr3_aa: ASSPKQGSSYNEQF

j_call: TRBJ2-1
clone_size: -
v_call: TRBV24-1
cdr3_aa: ATSGTSGVSEQF

j_call: TRBJ2-7
clone_size: -
v_call: TRBV4-1
cdr3_aa: ASSQRTGSSYEQY